These 18 T cell receptor beta chains share one sample of origin, sequenced in a study of blood T cells in healthy people across ages. Using a J-beta primer mix together with a sample-barcoded 5' primer, a second PCR was run for roughly 6 to 12 cycles. TCRdb re-analysed the 5' RACE reads in MiXCR, keeping a single row per CDR3 protein. This sample yields approximately 850,000 distinct CDR3 sequences, of which under 55% are seen a single time; approximately 20% belongs to the top ten. The sample comprised blood. These receptors were taken from a man aged 55 to 70 in good health.

In this sample, this clonotype turned up many times. The J gene is TRBJ2-7, the V gene TRBV27, with no clear D. This CDR3 region has 17 residues. Germline CDR1 and CDR2: MNHEY and SMNVEV (reference sequence). Trimming shortened V by 9 bases and J by 9 bases, and 33 bases separated the two germline ends. The CDR3 spells CARKTGPPYNPWRGQYF. The DNA of the CDR3 is TGTGCCAGAAAAACCGGGCCCCCTTACAATCCATGGCGAGGGCAGTACTTC.

This clonotype was seen a handful of times. The J gene is TRBJ2-3, the V gene TRBV4-3, with TRBD1 matching over 8 bases. V shed 3 bases, J shed 5 bases, and the junction held 7 bases outside the gene matches. There are 15 residues in the CDR3. In germline, CDR1 is LGHNA, CDR2 YSLEER. CDR3 nucleotides: TGCGCCAGCAGCCAGGGCAGGGGGCGTCGAGATACGCAGTATTTT. Amino acid sequence: CASSQGRGRRDTQYF.

This clonotype appeared a few times. This chain links TRBV6-2 or TRBV6-3 with TRBJ2-1; D not certain. The CDR3 spans 15 residues. CDR1 MNHEY and CDR2 SVGEGT come from the germline V gene. Trimming left V 2 bases short and J 0 bases short, with 8 bases between. The CDR3 coding sequence is TGTGCCAGCAGTTACGCTCCGAGCTCCTACAATGAGCAGTTCTTC. Protein: CASSYAPSSYNEQFF.

The chain employs TRBV7-2 and TRBJ2-1; 11 bases are shared with TRBD2. V lost 8 bases and J lost 5; bases outside the gene matches: 8. CDR3 length: 15 amino acids. Germline CDR1 is SGHTA and CDR2 is FQGNSA. CDR3 residues: CASGPSGGPHNEQFF. CDR3 DNA sequence: TGTGCCAGCGGACCTAGCGGGGGGCCGCACAATGAGCAGTTCTTC.

The rearrangement joins TRBV3-1 to TRBJ1-6; D gene ambiguous. Trimming cost V 4 bases and J 10 bases, with 17 bases left between them. CDR1 LGHDT and CDR2 YNNKEL come from the germline V gene (reference sequence). The CDR3 runs 15 residues. Written as DNA, the CDR3 is TGTGCCAGCAGCCCCCCTGGGAGGACCGGGTCACCCCTCCACTTT. Protein sequence: CASSPPGRTGSPLHF.

CDR3 sequence reads: CASSEAHTPLHF. Written as DNA, the CDR3 is TGTGCCAGCAGTGAGGCGCATACACCCCTCCACTTT. This chain uses TRBV2 with TRBJ1-6, with D uncertain. This CDR3 contains 12 residues. Germline V gene data show CDR1 as SNHLY and CDR2 as FYNNEI. V was clipped by 3 bases and J by 11 bases, with 8 bases between them. Complete variable domain (other parts from reference TRBV2 and TRBJ1-6): EPEVTQTPSHQVTQMGQEVILRCVPISNHLYFYWYRQILGQKVEFLVSFYNNEISEKSEIFDDQFSVERPDGSNFTLKIRSTKLEDSAMYFCASSEAHTPLHFGNGTRLTVT.

The V gene is TRBV21-1, the J gene TRBJ1-1; TRBD1, the D gene given by the table, was not confirmed from the DNA. TRBV21-1 is a pseudogene. The CDR3 is made up of 16 amino acids. CDR3 amino acids: CASSKRGRIVNTEAFF. CDR3 coding DNA: TGTGCCAGCAGCAAACGGGGGCGCATAGTGAACACTGAAGCTTTCTTT.

The chain recombines TRBV27 with TRBJ2-2, with TRBD2 matching over 7 bases. CDR3 length: 15 amino acids. Per the germline V gene, CDR1 is MNHEY and CDR2 is SMNVEV (reference sequence). Trimming cost V 7 bases and J 3 bases; bases outside gene matches: 8. As DNA, the CDR3 is TGTGCCAGCACCCACGGGGGGTCCCACACCGGGGAGCTGTTTTTT. This gives the protein CASTHGGSHTGELFF.

This clonotype has a handful of counts. The chain joins TRBV6-1 to TRBJ2-1, with 8 bases lining up with TRBD2. In germline, CDR1 is MNHNS, CDR2 SASEGT. The CDR3 runs 17 residues. Germline trimming cut 5 bases from V and 7 bases from J; bases unmatched to any gene: 16. The CDR3 here is CASSPGSGDPRGNEQFF. The CDR3 nucleotides are TGTGCCAGCAGTCCAGGTAGCGGGGACCCTCGGGGGAATGAGCAGTTCTTC.

V gene TRBV27 combines with J gene TRBJ1-2, with D perhaps TRBD1 (6 bases). The CDR3 spans 13 residues. The V gene lost 5 bases and the J gene lost 4 bases, with 11 bases spanning the gap. Germline CDR1 reads MNHEY; CDR2 reads SMNVEV (reference sequence). CDR3 amino acids: CASSRRQAYGYTF. CDR3 bases: TGTGCCAGCAGTCGACGACAGGCCTATGGCTACACCTTC.

The rearrangement uses TRBV5-4 and TRBJ2-1; TRBD2 aligns across 8 bases. This CDR3 is built from 15 residues. The J segment lost 9 bases and the V segment lost 0 bases, leaving 8 bases of the junction unmatched. Germline CDR1 and CDR2: SGHNT and YYREEE (reference sequence). DNA of the CDR3: TGTGCCAGCAGCTTGGCCGGGACTAGGGGGAGTGAGCAGTTCTTC. It encodes CASSLAGTRGSEQFF.

CDR3 sequence (DNA): TGTGCCAGCAGTTCCGGGGGTGCGAACATTCAGTACTTC. Translating it yields CASSSGGANIQYF. The chain uses TRBV28 and TRBJ2-4, with D possibly matching TRBD2 (6 bases). The CDR3 covers 13 residues. The V and J ends lost 4 bases and 7 bases respectively, with 11 bases between them. CDR1 and CDR2 from the germline V gene are MDHEN and SYDVKM.

This clonotype was detected a few times. This chain connects TRBV9 to TRBJ2-1, with unresolved D. V was trimmed by 1 base and J by 0 bases, leaving 11 bases between them. Germline V gene data show CDR1 as SGDLS and CDR2 as YYNGEE. The CDR3 totals 16 residues. The CDR3 loop is CASSVPRTSSYNEQFF. The CDR3 DNA reads as TGTGCCAGCAGCGTACCTAGGACGAGCTCCTACAATGAGCAGTTCTTC. Combining the CDR3 with reference TRBV9 and TRBJ2-1 gives the whole variable domain DSGVTQTPKHLITATGQRVTLRCSPRSGDLSVYWYQQSLDQGLQFLIQYYNGEERAKGNILERFSAQQFPDLHSELNLSSLELGDSALYFCASSVPRTSSYNEQFFGPGTRLTVL.

The chain recombines TRBV12-3 or TRBV12-4 with TRBJ2-1; TRBD2 is a possible D gene (5 bases). This CDR3 has 14 amino acids. V was pared by 2 bases and J by 13 bases, with 18 bases between. CDR3 region: CASSLSGERRKQFF. For the CDR3, the DNA is TGTGCCAGCAGTTTATCGGGCGAGAGGAGGAAACAGTTCTTC.

V is TRBV20-1 and J is TRBJ1-5, with TRBD1 identical over 9 bases. From germline, CDR1 is DFQATT and CDR2 SNEGSKA (reference sequence). J gave up 2 bases and V 1 base, and 15 bases lay outside the gene matches. There are 19 residues in the CDR3. The CDR3 DNA sequence: TGCAGTGCTAGAGTCAGTTCCGGACAGGGGATAGGGGGCAATCAGCCCCAGCATTTT. Amino acids: CSARVSSGQGIGGNQPQHF.

This chain joins TRBV27 and TRBJ2-2; D may be TRBD1 (6 bases). Germline loops: CDR1 MNHEY, CDR2 SMNVEV (reference sequence). This CDR3 region has 14 residues. V gave up 3 bases and J gave up 7 bases, with 12 bases separating them. CDR3 DNA: TGTGCCAGCAGTTTTTTACAGGGTGGCGGGGAGCTGTTTTTT. As protein: CASSFLQGGGELFF.

This chain links TRBV20-1 with TRBJ2-3; 10 bases line up with TRBD2. The junction had 11 bases not matched to a gene; V was cut back by 3 bases and J by 5 bases. The CDR3 runs to 16 residues. Germline values: CDR1 DFQATT, CDR2 SNEGSKA (reference sequence). CDR3 protein: CSASFQRGGPGDTQYF. DNA of the CDR3: TGCAGTGCTAGTTTCCAGCGGGGGGGCCCGGGAGATACGCAGTATTTT.

The chain carries TRBV10-3 and TRBJ2-7; 8 bases agree with TRBD2. The CDR3 has 14 amino acids. CDR1 is ENHRY and CDR2 is SYGVKD in the germline V gene. The J segment lost 6 bases and the V segment lost 5 bases, leaving 9 bases of the junction unmatched. The CDR3 is CAISQSGGIGEQYF. Here the CDR3 DNA reads TGTGCCATCAGTCAAAGCGGGGGTATCGGCGAGCAGTACTTC.